The 12 T cell receptor beta chains presented below share a single source sample, sequenced in a study of blood T cell repertoires in COVID-19 (dated by TCRdb to 2018 to 2020). The protocol used for the library was the immunoSEQ multiplex PCR assay. The table was pulled from immuneACCESS by TCRdb, which kept in-frame rearrangements only. Such tables lose some clones; where checked, under half of the loss comes from unresolved V genes, and the rest has no known cause. This sample comprises under 200,000 clones, 84% of them detected only once. The ten largest clones represent around 7.7% of the sample. The sample comprised peripheral blood. The receptors come from a man in his forties who had recovered from COVID-19.

The J gene is TRBJ2-7, the V gene TRBV10-3; maybe TRBD2 (6 bases). Per germline, CDR1 ENHRY and CDR2 SYGVKD. The length of the CDR3 is 12 residues. V lost 8 bases to trimming and J lost 3 bases, with 11 bases between them. Here the CDR3 reads CAIGRGDYEQYF. The CDR3 nucleotides read TGTGCCATCGGGCGGGGAGACTACGAGCAGTACTTC.

The rearrangement joins TRBV19 to TRBJ2-3; D is perhaps TRBD2 (6 bases). Germline V lookup: CDR1 LNHDA, CDR2 SQIVND (reference sequence). The CDR3 has 14 amino acids. Trimming left V 4 bases short and J 1 base short, with 9 bases between. CDR3 sequence (DNA): TGTGCCAGTAGTACGGGAGTCGGCACAGATACGCAGTATTTT. This gives the protein CASSTGVGTDTQYF.

The chain joins TRBV7-6 to TRBJ2-3, with TRBD2 matching over 7 bases. Germline V CDR1 and CDR2: SGHVS, FNYEAQ. Trimming cost V 5 bases and J 1 base; bases outside gene matches: 3. The CDR3 is made up of 14 amino acids. In nucleotides, the CDR3 is TGTGCCAGCAGCCTACGGGGGGGCACAGATACGCAGTATTTT. Protein sequence: CASSLRGGTDTQYF.

The genes are TRBV4-1 and TRBJ2-5; the D gene is possibly TRBD2 (5 bases). Germline V gene lookup returns CDR1 MGHRA and CDR2 YSYEKL. V dropped 1 base and J dropped 0 bases, with 12 bases sitting between them. The CDR3 totals 16 residues. The CDR3, as DNA: TGCGCCAGCAGCCAAGGGTATCCGGGATACCAAGAGACCCAGTACTTC. It yields the protein CASSQGYPGYQETQYF.

The chain employs TRBV7-8 and TRBJ1-4; possibly TRBD1 for D (6 bases). Germline lookup yields CDR1 SGHVS and CDR2 FQNEAQ. Between the trimmed V and J ends, which lost 2 bases and 6 bases, there was a span of 13 bases. The CDR3 length is 15 residues. DNA of the CDR3: TGTGCCAGCAGCTTACGGACAGTAAGATATGAAAAACTGTTTTTT. It specifies CASSLRTVRYEKLFF.

The chain combines TRBV6-5 with TRBJ2-3; 9 bases match TRBD1. The V gene end was trimmed by 6 bases and the J gene end by 6 bases; junction bases not matched to a gene: 10. CDR1 and CDR2 from the germline V gene are MNHEY and SVGAGI. The CDR3 runs to 15 residues. The CDR3: CASRLQGALADTQYF. The CDR3 DNA is TGTGCCAGCAGATTACAGGGGGCCCTAGCGGATACGCAGTATTTT.

The chain employs TRBV7-9 and TRBJ2-2, with D possibly TRBD1 on 6 matching bases. CDR3 length equals 15 residues. Germline V gives CDR1 SEHNR, CDR2 FQNEAQ (reference sequence). Deletions cut 3 bases from V and 1 base from J, with 9 bases between. The CDR3 loop is CASSFGQLNTGELFF. The CDR3 coding sequence is TGTGCCAGCAGCTTCGGACAGCTGAACACCGGGGAGCTGTTTTTT.

The chain combines TRBV7-9 with TRBJ1-5, with D unresolved. There are 15 residues in the CDR3. Trimming left V 1 base short and J 3 bases short, with 10 bases between. CDR1 SEHNR and CDR2 FQNEAQ come from the germline V gene (reference sequence). CDR3 amino acids: CASSLDFDNNQPQHF. DNA for the CDR3: TGTGCCAGCAGCTTAGACTTCGACAACAATCAGCCCCAGCATTTT.

The chain recombines TRBV10-3 with TRBJ2-1; 10 nucleotides line up with TRBD2. The germline gives CDR1 ENHRY, CDR2 SYGVKD. The J segment lost 6 bases and the V segment lost 3 bases, leaving 8 bases of the junction unmatched. CDR3 length: 16 amino acids. CDR3 DNA sequence: TGTGCCATCAGTGACCCATCAGCGGGGGGGCCCAATGAGCAGTTCTTC. Translating gives CAISDPSAGGPNEQFF.

The chain links TRBV12-3 or TRBV12-4 to TRBJ1-1; possible D gene TRBD1, 6 bases. The V end lost 7 bases, the J end lost 4 bases, and 13 bases lay between the germline ends. The CDR3 loop spans 13 amino acids. The CDR3: CASIQTGVTEAFF. As DNA, the CDR3 is TGTGCCAGCATCCAGACAGGCGTCACTGAAGCTTTCTTT.

This clone was seen just once. The chain combines TRBV9 with TRBJ2-3, with TRBD2 identical over 8 bases. In germline, CDR1 is SGDLS, CDR2 YYNGEE. J was trimmed by 1 base and V by 0 bases; bases with no gene match: 13. The CDR3 has 19 residues. The CDR3 DNA follows: TGTGCCAGCAGCGTAGCTCGGGCGGGAGGACCTTCACGCACAGATACGCAGTATTTT. This translates into CASSVARAGGPSRTDTQYF.

This chain links TRBV3-1 (or the pseudogene TRBV3-2) with TRBJ2-7, with TRBD2 matching 7 bases. J lost 9 bases, V lost 2 bases, and 7 bases had no gene match. This CDR3 has 13 amino acids. Germline assignment: CDR1 LGHDT and CDR2 YNNKEL (reference sequence). As DNA, the CDR3 is TGTGCCAGCAGCCAACGGACGGGGGGTGGGCAGTACTTC. This encodes CASSQRTGGGQYF.